This T cell receptor (beta chain) was observed in a study of monozygotic twins with inflammatory bowel disease (dated by TCRdb to the late 2010s). About the study as a whole: The full study comprised around 30 monozygotic twin pairs: nine German pairs (four IBD-concordant, five IBD-discordant) and 19 IBD-discordant Danish pairs. Each individual had, on average, about 151 000 unique TCRalpha sequences and 181 000 unique TCRbeta sequences available for analysis. Disease-associated traits were sought mainly through comparisons between IBD patients and their genetically identical healthy co-twins within discordant pairs.

A roughly 2.6 ml peripheral blood sample was drawn into PAXgene tubes per donor and stored at -80°C. Without T cell sorting, total RNA was isolated from whole blood using the PAXgene blood miRNA kit on an automated QIAcube. Peripheral blood from monozygotic twin pairs concordant or discordant for inflammatory bowel disease was subjected to deep TCRalpha and TCRbeta repertoire profiling with unique molecular barcoding. Smoking habits were recorded for all twin pairs, and each individual was classified as a current, former or never smoker. Note on this clonotype: This clone's antigen is unknown.

The protocol used for the library was 5' RACE. For each TCR library, approximately 3.5 ug of total RNA was used. For each sample, cDNA synthesis with SMARTScribe reverse transcriptase was split into eight separate reactions. During cDNA synthesis, template switching introduced unique molecular identifiers that contained a 6-nucleotide sample barcode. Amplification of TCRalpha and TCRbeta cDNA involved two nested PCRs of roughly 17 and 9 cycles, and each PCR was followed by bead purification. Before amplification, the cDNA was both treated with uracil DNA-glycosylase and purified with the QIAquick PCR purification kit. The second PCR was the step at which Illumina TruSeq-compatible adapters and sample-specific barcodes were added. TapeStation and Qubit were used to check library quality and concentration, and approximately 5.5 ng of each library went into the pool. Pooled libraries were sequenced on an Illumina HiSeq2500 single-index Rapid Run with 2 x 100 bp reads and custom sequencing primers. Per the original workflow: MiGEC version 1.2.6 was used for UMI-based consensus assembly to correct PCR and sequencing errors. MiXCR version 2.1.1 handled V(D)J alignment, clonotype assembly and CDR3 extraction. Gene usage, clonotype sharing and MAIT/NKT TCR abundance were normalised by analysing the top 1000, 10 000 and 20 000 clonotypes per sample. After downsampling to 27 000 UMIs, diversity was calculated as the inverse Simpson index using the vegan R package. Paired Mann-Whitney U tests were applied to discordant twin pairs, and Benjamini-Hochberg correction was used for multiple testing. TCRdb reprocessed the public reads and reports one entry per CDR3 protein sequence, without DNA. V and J calls and clone size were set by TCRdb, not the authors. Per the sample table, the count is around 450,000 distinct CDR3 sequences. Roughly 2.2% of the sample is in the top ten clones.

From the cysteine up to the phenylalanine, the CDR3 has a length of 12 residues. The entry carries no DNA sequence. The germline V gene (reference sequence) supplies CDR1 SEHNR and CDR2 FQNEAQ. Results and caveats for the whole study, not just this receptor: No difference in repertoire similarity was observed between concordant and discordant twins, possibly owing to limited statistical power. Differing immunosuppressive treatments among patients may have added background noise and inter-individual variability to the repertoires. No single strong signal or clonotype linked to IBD turned up in the results, so the idea that one exists was not supported. A decrease in TCRbeta repertoire diversity, as measured by inverse Simpson index, was observed in IBD patients compared with their healthy co-twins. The analysis was unable to tell apart different T cell subtypes. Compared with healthy twins, IBD patients had fewer clonotypes in common with other individuals, a difference most pronounced in patients showing signs of disease activity.

The sequence links TRBV7-9 to TRBJ2-1; the D call of TRBD2 rests on TCRdb alone, since no DNA is present to check it. This sequence originates from a human donor with ulcerative colitis or Crohn's disease, or a healthy co-twin of an affected twin (not recorded which). Input material: blood. The CDR3 protein: CASSYIASEQFF. The variable domain in full, with residues beyond the CDR3 obtained from the reference TRBV7-9 and TRBJ2-1 genes, is DTGVSQNPRHKITKRGQNVTFRCDPISEHNRLYWYRQTLGQGPEFLTYFQNEAQLEKSRLLSDRFSAERPKGSFSTLEIQRTEQGDSAMYLCASSYIASEQFFGPGTRLTVL.